Included here is one T cell receptor (beta chain) sequence, with context. Its cognate antigen is unknown. V was trimmed by 5 bases and J by 4 bases, leaving 6 bases between them. Germline V gene data show CDR1 as GTSNPN and CDR2 as SVGIG (reference sequence). CDR3 length: 10 amino acids. The source of the sample is a study of CD4 T cells in relation to SARS-CoV-2 and coronaviruses. CD4+ T cells from unexposed donors were obtained before the COVID-19 pandemic (2011-2018). The cells were cultured for approximately 10 days before CD4+ T cells were isolated. TCRdb's table, derived via immunoSEQ multiplex PCR, lists solely in-frame clones and lacks some. The sample carries roughly 20,000 clones, 74% recorded once.

J is TRBJ2-7 and V is TRBV30, with D possibly TRBD2 on 6 matching bases. The specimen sequenced was CD4+ T cells from PBMCs, cultured in vitro. This TCR was sampled from a human donor in good health. The CDR3 DNA follows: TGTGCCTGGGGGAGGTACGAGCAGTACTTC. This sequence encodes CAWGRYEQYF.